Following are 23 T cell receptor beta chains from one sample sequenced in a study of kidney transplant recipient with SARS-CoV-2 infection. Using its own MiXCR run on the reads, TCRdb lists one record per CDR3 protein. The table includes about 240,000 distinct CDR3 sequences, 29% detected once. Here the sequenced sample was a blood sample, taken at baseline and around day 120 from a kidney transplant recipient. These receptors originate from a young adult male patient who had COVID-19 and was a kidney transplant recipient. Some T cells may have originated in the graft donor.

V gene TRBV5-1 combines with J gene TRBJ2-5, with a possible D match to TRBD1 (6 bases). V was pared by 2 bases and J by 5 bases, with 16 bases between. Germline V gene sequence: CDR1 SGHRS, CDR2 YFSETQ. This CDR3 comprises 15 residues. For the CDR3, the DNA is TGCGCCAGCAGCTTTGGCAGTGCTCAGGGGGAGACCCAGTACTTC. It codes for CASSFGSAQGETQYF.

Turning to this clonotype: A much more abundant neighbour one base away suggests this may be a read error. The V and J genes are TRBV11-3 and TRBJ1-2, with D unclear. Germline loops: CDR1 SGHNT, CDR2 YENEEA. CDR3 size: 17 residues. V lost 5 bases and J 4 bases, leaving 23 bases between the germline ends. This chain's CDR3 is CASSVLVDLGKAYGYTF. As DNA, the CDR3 is TGTGCCAGCAGCGTCTTAGTCGATCTCGGAAAGGCCTATGGCTACACCTTC.

With regard to this clonotype: With a much larger clone just one base away, this may be a read error. The gene calls are TRBV7-6 and TRBJ2-1, with 7 bases lining up with TRBD2. The CDR3 covers 16 residues. Germline CDR1 SGHVS, CDR2 FNYEAQ. CDR3 bases: TGTGCCAACAGCCGGGAGTTGGCGGGAGTCAACAATGAGCAGTTCTTC. This gives the protein CANSRELAGVNNEQFF.

This clonotype was detected many times. This chain uses TRBV28 with TRBJ1-1; D gene ambiguous. This CDR3 contains 13 residues. Germline CDR1 is MDHEN and CDR2 is SYDVKM. CDR3 nucleotides: TGTGCTACAGCCCACAGTCCGAACACTGAAGCTTTCTTT. This translates into CATAHSPNTEAFF.

This clonotype was recorded at least ten times. The chain couples TRBV5-4 to TRBJ2-7; D is perhaps TRBD2 (5 bases). V was cut by 7 bases and J by 0 bases, with 11 bases left in between. The CDR3 runs 13 residues. CDR1 and CDR2 (germline): SGHNT, YYREEE (reference sequence). Here the CDR3 reads CASGLDVSYEQYF. CDR3 bases: TGTGCCAGCGGACTGGACGTCTCCTACGAGCAGTACTTC.

This clonotype was recorded at least ten times. This chain connects TRBV20-1 to TRBJ1-6; a possible D gene is TRBD1 (5 bases). This CDR3 contains 14 residues. Deletions cut 4 bases from V and 9 bases from J, with 16 bases between. Germline CDR1 DFQATT, CDR2 SNEGSKA (reference sequence). In DNA form, the CDR3 reads TGCAGTGCTACCAACCCGAGGGGAGGTTCACCCCTCCACTTT. Translation gives CSATNPRGGSPLHF.

A remark on this clonotype: At one end, the junction sequence differs from germline, possibly due to a read error. The chain employs TRBV11-2 and TRBJ2-5; 8 bases map to TRBD1. Germline loops: CDR1 SGHAT, CDR2 FQNNGV. The CDR3 contains 14 residues. Written as DNA, the CDR3 is TGCGCCAGCAGCTCGGGACAGGTTCAAGAGGCCCAGTACTTC. The encoded protein is CASSSGQVQEAQYF.

This clonotype was observed at least ten times. The V call is TRBV11-2, the J call TRBJ1-5, with unresolved D. This CDR3 contains 13 residues. The germline gives CDR1 SGHAT, CDR2 FQNNGV. Trimming took 4 bases from V and 4 from J, leaving 8 bases between them. In DNA, the CDR3 is TGTGCCAGCAGCTCCCAGGAGAATCAGCCCCAGCATTTT. This gives the protein CASSSQENQPQHF.

On this clonotype: This may arise from a read error, as a much more abundant clone is one base away. The chain has TRBV28 and TRBJ1-5, with no clear D. This CDR3 contains 13 residues. Germline V lookup: CDR1 MDHEN, CDR2 SYDVKM. V gave up 8 bases and J gave up 1 base, with 9 bases separating them. CDR3 in amino acids: CASGHGSNQPQHF. CDR3 in DNA: TGTGCCAGCGGTCACGGAAGCAATCAGCCCCAGCATTTT. Supplemented by reference TRBV28 and TRBJ1-5, the full variable domain reads DVKVTQSSRYLVKRTGEKVFLECVQDMDHENMFWYRQDPGLGLRLIYFSYDVKMKEKGDIPEGYSVSREKKERFSLILESASTNQTSMYLCASGHGSNQPQHFGDGTRLSIL.

This clonotype was observed many times. The chain employs TRBV18 and TRBJ2-7, with D hard to call. CDR1 and CDR2 (germline): KGHSH, LQKENI. The CDR3 runs 13 residues. Trimming left V 2 bases short and J 0 bases short, with 5 bases between. The CDR3 region is CASSPESSYEQYF. The CDR3 DNA follows: TGTGCCAGCTCACCAGAGAGCTCCTACGAGCAGTACTTC.

This clonotype was counted only a few times. The chain links TRBV7-2 to TRBJ1-1, with no clear D. Germline V gene sequence: CDR1 SGHTA, CDR2 FQGNSA. The CDR3 runs 13 residues. Trimming took 4 bases from V and 1 from J, leaving 7 bases between them. CDR3 nucleotides: TGTGCCAGCAGCTACACAACGAACACTGAAGCTTTCTTT. It codes for CASSYTTNTEAFF.

Only one count was recorded for this clonotype. This may stem from a read error, because a much larger clone lies one nucleotide away. This chain joins TRBV5-6 and TRBJ1-2; a possible D gene is TRBD1 (5 bases). Germline CDR1 reads SGHDT; CDR2 reads YYEEEE. The length of the CDR3 is 16 residues. The CDR3 here is CTSAGTNSRKTYGYTF. CDR3 DNA sequence: TGTACCAGCGCAGGGACCAATAGTCGAAAGACCTATGGCTACACCTTC. The full variable domain, in which reference TRBV5-6 and TRBJ1-2 provide the parts outside the CDR3, is DAGVTQSPTHLIKTRGQQVTLRCSPKSGHDTVSWYQQALGQGPQFIFQYYEEEERQRGNFPDRFSGHQFPNYSSELNVNALLLGDSALYLCTSAGTNSRKTYGYTFGSGTRLTVV.

This clonotype has a count of ten or more. The CDR3 DNA is TGTGCCAGCAGTACCCAGGGCGGTGTAGATTCACCCCTCCACTTT. Its protein product is CASSTQGGVDSPLHF. The chain joins TRBV6-5 to TRBJ1-6, with D possibly TRBD1 on 5 matching bases. The CDR3 sequence is 15 residues long. CDR1 is MNHEY and CDR2 is SVGAGI in the germline V gene. With 5 bases removed from V and 8 bases from J, the gap between germline ends came to 16 bases.

A note on this clonotype: A clone one base away is much larger, so this may be a read error. This sequence joins TRBV6-5 and TRBJ1-6, with TRBD1 as a possible D gene (6 bases). This CDR3 spans 15 amino acids. Looked up from germline, CDR1 is MNHEY and CDR2 is SVGAGI. The CDR3, as DNA: TGTGACAGCAGGGAAGAGTACAGGGTAGATTCACCCCTCCACTTT. Its translation: CDSREEYRVDSPLHF.

J is TRBJ2-3 and V is TRBV7-6, with 7 nucleotides matching TRBD1. V was pared by 7 bases and J by 5 bases, with 9 bases of the junction left unmatched. Germline loops: CDR1 SGHVS, CDR2 FNYEAQ. CDR3 size: 14 residues. CDR3 nucleotides: TGTGCCAGCACCTCACAGGGGCCGGGAGATACGCAGTATTTT. Its translation is CASTSQGPGDTQYF. Variable domain in full (rest from reference TRBV7-6 and TRBJ2-3): GAGVSQSPRYKVTKRGQDVALRCDPISGHVSLYWYRQALGQGPEFLTYFNYEAQQDKSGLPNDRFSAERPEGSISTLTIQRTEQRDSAMYRCASTSQGPGDTQYFGPGTRLTVL.

At least ten counts were recorded for this clonotype. The chain joins TRBV12-3 or TRBV12-4 to TRBJ2-7, with D unclear. V lost 3 bases and J 2 bases, leaving 14 bases between the germline ends. This CDR3 comprises 15 residues. The CDR3 coding sequence is TGTGCCAGCAGTTTGGCGACCTACGCCCCCTACGAGCAGTACTTC. This translates into CASSLATYAPYEQYF.

The chain joins TRBV10-2 to TRBJ1-2; no clear D gene. The CDR3 has 17 residues. With 4 bases removed from V and 4 bases from J, the gap between germline ends came to 22 bases. Germline V gene data show CDR1 as WSHSY and CDR2 as SAAADI. CDR3 protein: CASSVRITSRKIYGYTF. For the CDR3, the DNA is TGCGCCAGCAGTGTTCGCATCACTTCTAGAAAGATCTATGGCTACACCTTC.

A note on this clonotype: A single base separates this from a much larger clone, so it may be a read error. The V call is TRBV27, the J call TRBJ2-7; 12 bases are shared with TRBD1. CDR1 is MNHEY, CDR2 SMNVEV, per germline (reference sequence). The CDR3 spans 13 residues. The CDR3 region has the DNA TGTGCCAGCGGGGGACAGGGGGCCTACGAGCAGTGCTTC. This sequence encodes CASGGQGAYEQCF.

Ten or more counts support this clonotype. The chain joins TRBV3-1 to TRBJ2-7; D is unclear. The J call may be mistaken, given a closer DNA end match to TRBJ2-5. Germline assignment: CDR1 LGHDT and CDR2 YNNKEL (reference sequence). This CDR3 comprises 17 residues. Here the CDR3 reads CASSMSDPISFSETQYF. For the CDR3, the DNA is TGTGCCAGCAGCATGAGCGATCCCATTTCTTTCTCTGAGACCCAGTACTTC.

As to this clonotype: A read error may explain this, as a much larger clone is one base away. V is TRBV18 and J is TRBJ1-3, with unresolved D. Trimming cost V 3 bases and J 5 bases, with 11 bases left between them. The CDR3 runs 14 residues. Germline values: CDR1 KGHSH, CDR2 LQKENI. CDR3 protein: CASSPVRTRNTIYF. Here the CDR3 DNA reads TGTGCCAGCTCACCCGTGAGGACTAGAAACACCATATATTTT. Full variable domain (missing parts from reference TRBV18 and TRBJ1-3): NAGVMQNPRHLVRRRGQEARLRCSPMKGHSHVYWYRQLPEEGLKFMVYLQKENIIDESGMPKERFSAEFPKEGPSILRIQQVVRGDSAAYFCASSPVRTRNTIYFGEGSWLTVV.

This clonotype is a singleton in its sample. A much larger clone differs from this one at a single base, so this may be a read error. The rearrangement links TRBV4-1 to TRBJ2-7; D might be TRBD1 or TRBD2, each matching 5 bases. The ends were cut back, 0 bases at V and 2 bases at J, with 14 bases in the middle. The CDR3 length is 16 residues. The germline gives CDR1 MGHRA, CDR2 YSYEKL. In DNA, the CDR3 is TGCGCCAGCAGCCAAGATCCGAGACTACAGGCCTACGAGCAGTACTTC. It translates to CASSQDPRLQAYEQYF.

This clonotype was seen at least ten times. The rearrangement uses TRBV13 and TRBJ1-1; 7 nucleotides line up with TRBD1. V lost 6 bases, J lost 0 bases, and 4 bases stayed unmatched. The CDR3 loop spans 14 amino acids. Germline V gene sequence: CDR1 PRHDT, CDR2 FYEKMQ (reference sequence). The CDR3 region has the DNA TGTGCCAGCAGTTCGACAGGGCTGAACACTGAAGCTTTCTTT. Protein product: CASSSTGLNTEAFF.

Concerning this clonotype itself: A much larger clonotype is one base distant, so this may be a read error. The gene calls are TRBV2 and TRBJ2-5, with D perhaps being TRBD1 or TRBD2 (5 bases each). Germline loops: CDR1 SNHLY, CDR2 FYNNEI. V dropped 7 bases and J dropped 7 bases, with 22 bases sitting between them. The CDR3 runs 15 residues. CDR3 sequence: CASKGQGRGVGTQYF. CDR3 bases: TGTGCCAGCAAAGGGCAGGGACGAGGGGTGGGGACCCAGTACTTC.